This T cell receptor (beta chain) was identified during a study of shared clonotypes between healthy human individuals. V lost 0 bases to trimming and J lost 6 bases, with 15 bases between them. CDR3 length: 16 residues. Germline CDR1 SGDLS, CDR2 YYNGEE. As concerns this clone: Its antigen remains unidentified.

Sequenced by immunoSEQ multiplex PCR; TCRdb stores in-frame clones only, minus some. The sample has about 2 million clones, approximately 94% seen once. Study outcomes and limitations: Generally, naive subsets came out with larger estimated richness than memory subsets. Generation probability values for non-shared clonotypes were lower than those for clonotypes shared by all four donors.

Terminally differentiated effector memory CD45RA+ cells were left out of the naive CD8 fraction, which was CD45RO-negative and positively selected for CCR7. The J gene is TRBJ2-2, the V gene TRBV9; D could derive from TRBD1 or TRBD2 (5 bases each). The sequence was obtained from a man aged 18 to 30 in good health. The sequenced sample was naive CD8+ T cells sorted from blood. In DNA form, the CDR3 reads TGTGCCAGCAGCGTAGTGGATCCCCAGGGACCCGGGGAGCTGTTTTTT. Translation: CASSVVDPQGPGELFF.